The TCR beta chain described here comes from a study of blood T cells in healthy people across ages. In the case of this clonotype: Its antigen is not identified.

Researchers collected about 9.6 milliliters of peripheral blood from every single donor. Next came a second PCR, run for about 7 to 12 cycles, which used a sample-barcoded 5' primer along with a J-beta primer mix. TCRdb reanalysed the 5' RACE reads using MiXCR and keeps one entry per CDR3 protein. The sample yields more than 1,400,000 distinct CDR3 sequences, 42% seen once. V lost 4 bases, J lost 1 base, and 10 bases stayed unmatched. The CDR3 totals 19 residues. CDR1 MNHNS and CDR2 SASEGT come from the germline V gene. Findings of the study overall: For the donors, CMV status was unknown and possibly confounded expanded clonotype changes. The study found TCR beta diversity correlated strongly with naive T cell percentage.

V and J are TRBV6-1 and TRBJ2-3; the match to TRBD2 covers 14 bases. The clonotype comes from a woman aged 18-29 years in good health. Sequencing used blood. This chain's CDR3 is CASSGGLAGGTLRTDTQYF. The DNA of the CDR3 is TGTGCCAGCAGTGGAGGACTAGCGGGGGGCACCCTACGCACAGATACGCAGTATTTT.